The rows below give T cell receptor beta chains drawn from one sample of a study of OX40 agonist ivuxolimab in advanced cancers. Data came from immunoSEQ multiplex PCR; TCRdb stores just in-frame clones and leaves some out. The sample shows tens of thousands of clones, roughly 86% of them seen only once. The input for sequencing was CD4+ or CD8+ T cells sorted from blood, taken in a trial of the OX40 agonist ivuxolimab. These receptors originate from an adult with an advanced solid tumor such as melanoma, head and neck, liver or kidney cancer. The CDR3 runs from the conserved cysteine through the conserved F or W. A D gene is named only where the DNA matches it firmly. Rows may omit the clone size; those that give it use once, few, many or a size class.

cdr3_nt | cdr3_aa | j_call | d_call | cdr3_length | v_call | clone_size
TGTGCCAGCAGCTTAGGATATTTGGGGGCGGCTTTCTTT | CASSLGYLGAAFF | TRBJ1-1 | - | 13 | TRBV7-2 | -
TGTGCCAGCAGTTTGTATTCGGGACTAGCGGGAGGTTTTAACGAGCAGTACTTC | CASSLYSGLAGGFNEQYF | TRBJ2-7 | TRBD2 | 18 | TRBV27 | -
TGTGCCAGCAGTCGCACAGGGGGCAGACCCGCTGAAGCTTTCTTT | CASSRTGGRPAEAFF | TRBJ1-1 | TRBD1 | 15 | TRBV7-6 | -
TGTGCCAGTAGTATGGGGAGGGTGGAGACCCAGTACTTC | CASSMGRVETQYF | TRBJ2-5 | TRBD2 | 13 | TRBV19 | -
TGTGCCAGCAGCGTGAAGGTTTACCCTTCGGGTGAGCAGTTCTTC | CASSVKVYPSGEQFF | TRBJ2-1 | - | 15 | TRBV9 | -
TGTGCCAGCAGCTTCGGTTATGGGGCCAACGTCCTGACTTTC | CASSFGYGANVLTF | TRBJ2-6 | - | 14 | TRBV7-2 | -
TGTGCCAGCAGCGTGAAACAGGGGTCCTACGAGCAGTACTTC | CASSVKQGSYEQYF | TRBJ2-7 | TRBD1 | 14 | TRBV5-4 | -
TGCGCCAGCAGGAATAGCGGGAGAGGAACCGGGGAGCTGTTTTTT | CASRNSGRGTGELFF | TRBJ2-2 | TRBD2 | 15 | TRBV5-1 | once
TGTGCCAGTAGTACCAACAGGGACAATGAGCAGTTCTTC | CASSTNRDNEQFF | TRBJ2-1 | - | 13 | TRBV19 | -
TGTGCCAGCAAGAGGAGCGCCCTTTCCGACGAGCAGTACTTC | CASKRSALSDEQYF | TRBJ2-7 | - | 14 | TRBV7-3 | -
TGTGCCAGTTACTATGGCTACACCTTC | CASYYGYTF | TRBJ1-2 | - | 9 | TRBV27 | -
TGTGCCAGTAGTATCCGATTAGCGGCCGGAACGGACGACAATGAGCAGTTCTTC | CASSIRLAAGTDDNEQFF | TRBJ2-1 | - | 18 | TRBV19 | -
TGTGCCAGCAGCCGAGTAACAGGGGTGGGCTCCTACAATGAGCAGTTCTTC | CASSRVTGVGSYNEQFF | TRBJ2-1 | TRBD1 | 17 | TRBV14 | -
TGTGCCAGCAGTTCTGCACACCAGGGGGGAAGGACTGAAGCTTTCTTT | CASSSAHQGGRTEAFF | TRBJ1-1 | TRBD1 | 16 | TRBV27 | -
TGTGCCAGCAGCACACGACAGGGCCGGGGAGAGACCCAGTACTTC | CASSTRQGRGETQYF | TRBJ2-5 | TRBD1 | 15 | TRBV9 | -
TGTGCCAGCCCATCGACAGGGGGCGCAGAGGTCATCTGGGATGAGCAGTTCTTC | CASPSTGGAEVIWDEQFF | TRBJ2-1 | TRBD1 | 18 | TRBV28 | -
TGTGCCACCTGCGGGGGGGCCTTTGATCATGAGCAGTTCTTC | CATCGGAFDHEQFF | TRBJ2-1 | TRBD2 | 14 | TRBV10-3 | -
TGTGCCGGCAGTTCGGCCGGCGCCGGGGAGCTGTTTTTT | CAGSSAGAGELFF | TRBJ2-2 | - | 13 | TRBV6-5 | -
TGTGCCAGCATCGCCGGTCGTAACACTGAAGCTTTCTTT | CASIAGRNTEAFF | TRBJ1-1 | - | 13 | TRBV7-3 | -
TGTGCCAGCAGCTTCGGGGGAGGGTCTGCGGGCACAGATACGCAGTATTTT | CASSFGGGSAGTDTQYF | TRBJ2-3 | TRBD2 | 17 | TRBV7-2 | -
TGTGCCTGGAGTGTAAACCCCGACAATGAGCAGTTCTTC | CAWSVNPDNEQFF | TRBJ2-1 | - | 13 | TRBV30 | -
TGTGCCAGCTCACCACCGACGGGGGTGAATGAGCAGTTCTTC | CASSPPTGVNEQFF | TRBJ2-1 | - | 14 | TRBV18 | once
TGCGCCAGCGCGACAGGGCACGAGCAGTACTTC | CASATGHEQYF | TRBJ2-7 | TRBD1 | 11 | TRBV10-2 | -
TGCGCCAGTAAGACAGAACCTAACACTGAAGCTTTCTTT | CASKTEPNTEAFF | TRBJ1-1 | - | 13 | TRBV5-1 | -
TGTGCCACCAGCGAACAGGCCAATCAGCCCCAGCATTTT | CATSEQANQPQHF | TRBJ1-5 | - | 13 | TRBV15 | -
TGTGCCAGCAGCTTCGCAGGGCGCGGGAACACCGGGGAGCTGTTTTTT | CASSFAGRGNTGELFF | TRBJ2-2 | - | 16 | TRBV7-3 | -